This passage covers 10 T cell receptor beta chains from one sample sequenced in a study of blood T cells in healthy people across ages. A second PCR, run for about 7 to 11 cycles, used a sample-barcoded 5' primer plus a J-beta primer mix. Using its own MiXCR run on the 5' RACE reads, TCRdb lists one record per CDR3 protein. The data contain about 1.4 million distinct CDR3 sequences, approximately 59% of them singletons. Source material: blood. These receptors were collected from a man aged 18 to 30 in good health.

The chain combines TRBV4-3 with TRBJ2-3; unclear D gene. Between the trimmed V and J ends, which lost 4 bases and 0 bases, there was a span of 11 bases. Germline V CDR1 and CDR2: LGHNA, YSLEER. CDR3 size: 15 residues. The CDR3 nucleotides read TGCGCCAGCAGCCGGCAGAGTGATAGCACAGATACGCAGTATTTT. Amino acids: CASSRQSDSTDTQYF.

This clonotype was observed a handful of times. The chain carries TRBV27 and TRBJ2-4; D not resolved. This CDR3 spans 13 amino acids. CDR1 and CDR2 (germline): MNHEY, SMNVEV (reference sequence). V was shortened by 7 bases and J by 0 bases, with 7 bases between the two germline ends. CDR3 amino acids: CASKFLAKNIQYF. The CDR3, as DNA: TGTGCCAGCAAGTTTTTAGCCAAAAACATTCAGTACTTC.

The chain uses TRBV20-1 and TRBJ1-4; D remains ambiguous. V was shortened by 3 bases and J by 7 bases, with 21 bases between the two germline ends. The CDR3 extends over 16 amino acids. Germline loops: CDR1 DFQATT, CDR2 SNEGSKA (reference sequence). The CDR3 DNA reads TGCAGTGCTAGGCCCCTCCGGGAGGATCCCTTTGAAAAACTGTTTTTT. It is translated as CSARPLREDPFEKLFF.

This clonotype was picked up many times. The chain couples TRBV6-6 to TRBJ1-2, with a possible D match to TRBD1 (5 bases). With 0 bases removed from V and 3 bases from J, the gap between germline ends came to 8 bases. The CDR3 covers 14 residues. The germline V gene encodes CDR1 MNHNY and CDR2 SVGAGI (reference sequence). CDR3 bases: TGTGCCAGCAGTTACTCGGGGGAGGACTATGGCTACACCTTC. This sequence encodes CASSYSGEDYGYTF.

This clonotype has more than one count but fewer than ten. The chain couples TRBV2 to TRBJ2-1; D remains unclear. The V end was cut by 4 bases, the J end by 2 bases, with 15 bases between. There are 16 residues in the CDR3. Germline assignment: CDR1 SNHLY and CDR2 FYNNEI. CDR3: CASSAMTRPTYNEQFF. DNA of the CDR3: TGTGCCAGCAGTGCGATGACTCGCCCGACCTACAATGAGCAGTTCTTC.

There are a few counts of this clonotype. CDR3 sequence (DNA): TGTGCCAGCAGCCACTCGGCAGGGTCCACCTTTGTCGATGAGCAGTTCTTC. Amino acid sequence: CASSHSAGSTFVDEQFF. The chain is built from TRBV5-5 and TRBJ2-1; possibly TRBD1 for D (5 bases). With 4 bases removed from V and 8 bases from J, the gap between germline ends came to 25 bases. Per the germline V gene, CDR1 is SGHKS and CDR2 is YYEKEE (reference sequence). This CDR3 spans 17 amino acids.

The chain recombines TRBV25-1 with TRBJ2-1, with 9 bases fitting TRBD2. Trimming took 0 bases from V and 5 from J; bases not matched to a gene: 5. This CDR3 spans 16 amino acids. The V gene's germline CDR1 is MGHDK and CDR2 SYGVNS. The CDR3 nucleotides read TGTGCCAGCAGTGAATATAACGGCGGGAGGGACAATGAGCAGTTCTTC. Its translation is CASSEYNGGRDNEQFF.

The chain links TRBV4-3 to TRBJ2-1; 7 bases match TRBD1. CDR1 and CDR2 (germline): LGHNA, YSLEER. V lost 4 bases, J lost 2 bases, and 8 bases stayed unmatched. CDR3 length equals 16 residues. The CDR3 sequence: CASSLILQGAYNEQFF. CDR3 in DNA: TGCGCCAGCAGCCTAATCCTTCAGGGGGCCTACAATGAGCAGTTCTTC.

The chain is built from TRBV6-2 or TRBV6-3 and TRBJ1-1; no definite D call. The CDR3 extends over 13 amino acids. With 10 bases removed from V and 1 base from J, the gap between germline ends came to 13 bases. The germline gives CDR1 MNHEY, CDR2 SVGEGT. The CDR3 spells CATRTRGNTEAFF. The CDR3 DNA is TGTGCCACCAGAACCCGGGGGAACACTGAAGCTTTCTTT.

This chain joins TRBV4-1 and TRBJ2-4; tentatively, D is TRBD1 (6 bases). CDR3 length: 17 residues. Germline-derived CDR1 and CDR2 are MGHRA and YSYEKL. Trimming left V 1 base short and J 3 bases short, with 16 bases between. The CDR3 sequence is CASSQAEDSLDKNIQYF. CDR3 nucleotides: TGCGCCAGCAGCCAAGCAGAGGACAGTCTAGACAAAAACATTCAGTACTTC.